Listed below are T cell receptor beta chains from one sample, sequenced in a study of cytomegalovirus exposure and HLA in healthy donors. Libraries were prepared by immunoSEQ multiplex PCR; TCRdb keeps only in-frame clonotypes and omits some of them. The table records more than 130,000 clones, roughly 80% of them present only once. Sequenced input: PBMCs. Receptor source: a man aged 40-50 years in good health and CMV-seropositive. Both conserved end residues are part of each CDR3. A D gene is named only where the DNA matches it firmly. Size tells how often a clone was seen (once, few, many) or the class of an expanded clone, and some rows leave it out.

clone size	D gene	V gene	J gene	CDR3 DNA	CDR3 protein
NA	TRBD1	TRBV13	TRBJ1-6	TGTGCCAGCAGCGACAACAGGGGATATAATTCACCCCTCCACTTT	CASSDNRGYNSPLHF
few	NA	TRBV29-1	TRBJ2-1	TGCAGCGTGGAAACCGCCGGGACTCTCCGTTCGAATGAGCAGTTCTTC	CSVETAGTLRSNEQFF
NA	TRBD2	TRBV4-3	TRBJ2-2	TGCGCCAGCAGCCAAGATTTTGCTTTCTGGGGGGGGATGAACACCGGGGAGCTGTTTTTT	CASSQDFAFWGGMNTGELFF
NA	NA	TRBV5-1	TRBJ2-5	TGCGCCAGCAGCCGGACAGTTAGCCAAGAGACCCAGTACTTC	CASSRTVSQETQYF
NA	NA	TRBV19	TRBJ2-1	TGTGCCAGTAGTATAGTAGCAGGGTACAATGAGCAGTTCTTC	CASSIVAGYNEQFF
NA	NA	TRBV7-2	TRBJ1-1	TGTGCCAGCAGCTTAGCGTTACCGGGGGATTGGGACACTGAAGCTTTCTTT	CASSLALPGDWDTEAFF
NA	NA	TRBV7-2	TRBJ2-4	TGTGCCAGCAGGGCGGCCTCCGGGAACATTCAGTACTTC	CASRAASGNIQYF
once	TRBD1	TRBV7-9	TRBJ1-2	TGTGCCAGCAGTTTTCAGGGGGTCGGCTACACCTTC	CASSFQGVGYTF
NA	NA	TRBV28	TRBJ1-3	TGTGCCAGCAGCCAACGTTGGCCCTCTGGAAACACCATATATTTT	CASSQRWPSGNTIYF
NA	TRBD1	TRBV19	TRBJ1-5	TGTGCCAGTAGTATAGATCGAGGGACAGGGTTTGGTCAGCCCCAGCATTTT	CASSIDRGTGFGQPQHF
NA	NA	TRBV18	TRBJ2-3	TGTGCCAGCTCAGTCGGGGATACTAGCACAGATACGCAGTATTTT	CASSVGDTSTDTQYF
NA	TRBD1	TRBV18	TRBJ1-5	TGTGCCAGCTCACACCTGGACAGGAGAAATAGCAATCAGCCCCAGCATTTT	CASSHLDRRNSNQPQHF
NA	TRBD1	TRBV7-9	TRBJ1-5	TGTGCCAGCAGCTCACACTCGGGACAGGGGGTTGGTAGCAATCAGCCCCAGCATTTT	CASSSHSGQGVGSNQPQHF